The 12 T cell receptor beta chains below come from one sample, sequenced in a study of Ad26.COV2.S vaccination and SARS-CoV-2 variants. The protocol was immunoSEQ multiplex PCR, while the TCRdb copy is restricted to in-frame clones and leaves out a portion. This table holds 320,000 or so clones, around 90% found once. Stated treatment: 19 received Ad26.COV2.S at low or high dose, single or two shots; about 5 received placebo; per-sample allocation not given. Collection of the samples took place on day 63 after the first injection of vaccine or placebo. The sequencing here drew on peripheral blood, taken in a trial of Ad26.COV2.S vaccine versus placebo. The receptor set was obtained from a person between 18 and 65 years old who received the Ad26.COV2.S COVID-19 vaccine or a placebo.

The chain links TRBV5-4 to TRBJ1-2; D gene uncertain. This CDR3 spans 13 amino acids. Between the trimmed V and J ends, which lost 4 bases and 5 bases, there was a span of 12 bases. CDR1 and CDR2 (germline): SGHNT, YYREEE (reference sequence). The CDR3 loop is CASSRPSGYGYTF. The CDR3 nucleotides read TGTGCCAGCAGCCGACCCTCTGGGTATGGCTACACCTTC.

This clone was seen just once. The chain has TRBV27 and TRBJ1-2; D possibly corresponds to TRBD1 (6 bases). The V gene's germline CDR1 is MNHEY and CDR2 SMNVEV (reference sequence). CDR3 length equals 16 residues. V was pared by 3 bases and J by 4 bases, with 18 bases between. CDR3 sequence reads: CASSLLLRRTAYGYTF. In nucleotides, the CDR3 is TGTGCCAGCAGTTTGCTCCTAAGAAGGACAGCCTATGGCTACACCTTC.

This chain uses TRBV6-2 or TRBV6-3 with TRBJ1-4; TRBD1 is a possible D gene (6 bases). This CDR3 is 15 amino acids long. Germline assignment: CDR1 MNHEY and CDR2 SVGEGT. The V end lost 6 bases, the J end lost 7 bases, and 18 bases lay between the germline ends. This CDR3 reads CASSLGGGLTEKLFF. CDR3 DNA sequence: TGTGCCAGCAGCCTCGGCGGGGGGCTTACTGAAAAACTGTTTTTT.

CDR3 sequence reads: CSSRQDTDTQYF. CDR3 DNA sequence: TGCAGCTCCCGACAGGACACAGATACGCAGTATTTT. The chain couples TRBV29-1 to TRBJ2-3, with a possible D match to TRBD1 (6 bases). The CDR3 loop spans 12 amino acids. Trimming took off 8 bases at V and 2 bases at J, with 11 bases between the two ends. The germline gives CDR1 SQVTM, CDR2 ANQGSEA.

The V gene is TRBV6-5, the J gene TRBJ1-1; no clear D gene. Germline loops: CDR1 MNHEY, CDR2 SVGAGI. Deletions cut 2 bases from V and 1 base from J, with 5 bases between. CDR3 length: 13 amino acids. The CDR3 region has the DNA TGTGCCAGCAGTTACGGATCGAACACTGAAGCTTTCTTT. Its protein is CASSYGSNTEAFF.

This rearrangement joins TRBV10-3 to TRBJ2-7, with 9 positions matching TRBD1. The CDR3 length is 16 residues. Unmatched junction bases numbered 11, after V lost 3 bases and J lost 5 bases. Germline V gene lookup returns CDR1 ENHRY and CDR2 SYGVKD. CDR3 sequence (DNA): TGTGCCATCAGTGAAACTCCGGGACAGGGAGATCACGAGCAGTACGTC. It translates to CAISETPGQGDHEQYV.

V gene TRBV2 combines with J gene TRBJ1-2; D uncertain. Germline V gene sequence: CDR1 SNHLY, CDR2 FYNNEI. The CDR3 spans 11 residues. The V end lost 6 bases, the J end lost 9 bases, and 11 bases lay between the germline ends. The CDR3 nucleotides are TGTGCCAGCAGCGGGGTGAGGAGCTACACCTTC. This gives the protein CASSGVRSYTF.

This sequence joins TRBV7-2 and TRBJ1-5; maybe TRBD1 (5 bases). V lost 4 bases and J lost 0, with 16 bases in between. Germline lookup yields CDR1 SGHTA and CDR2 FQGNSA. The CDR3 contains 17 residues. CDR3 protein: CASSSPGGYYSNQPQHF. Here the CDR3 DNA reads TGTGCCAGCAGCTCCCCGGGGGGGTATTATAGCAATCAGCCCCAGCATTTT.

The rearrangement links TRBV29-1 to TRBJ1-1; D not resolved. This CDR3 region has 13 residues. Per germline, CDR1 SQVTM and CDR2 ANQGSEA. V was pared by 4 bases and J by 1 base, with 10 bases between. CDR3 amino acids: CSVGRRSNTEAFF. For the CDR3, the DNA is TGCAGCGTTGGTAGGCGATCGAACACTGAAGCTTTCTTT.

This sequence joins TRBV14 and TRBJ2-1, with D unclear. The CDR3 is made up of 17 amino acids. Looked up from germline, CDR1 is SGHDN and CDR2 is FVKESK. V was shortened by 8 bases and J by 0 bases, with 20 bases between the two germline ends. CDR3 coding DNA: TGTGCCAGCTGCTATAACCACAGCGAGGTCTCCTACAATGAGCAGTTCTTC. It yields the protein CASCYNHSEVSYNEQFF.

CDR3 residues: CASSQDMTNTDTQYF. The CDR3 DNA follows: TGTGCCAGCAGCCAGGACATGACTAACACAGATACGCAGTATTTT. The gene calls are TRBV2 and TRBJ2-3, with D perhaps being TRBD1 or TRBD2 (5 bases each). The germline V gene encodes CDR1 SNHLY and CDR2 FYNNEI. With 6 bases removed from V and 2 bases from J, the gap between germline ends came to 15 bases. This CDR3 has 15 amino acids.

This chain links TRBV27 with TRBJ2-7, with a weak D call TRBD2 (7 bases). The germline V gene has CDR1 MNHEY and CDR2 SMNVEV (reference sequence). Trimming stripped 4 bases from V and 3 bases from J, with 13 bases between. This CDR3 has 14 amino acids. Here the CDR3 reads CASSYGGPNYEQYF. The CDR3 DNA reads TGTGCCAGCAGTTACGGGGGGCCCAACTACGAGCAGTACTTC.